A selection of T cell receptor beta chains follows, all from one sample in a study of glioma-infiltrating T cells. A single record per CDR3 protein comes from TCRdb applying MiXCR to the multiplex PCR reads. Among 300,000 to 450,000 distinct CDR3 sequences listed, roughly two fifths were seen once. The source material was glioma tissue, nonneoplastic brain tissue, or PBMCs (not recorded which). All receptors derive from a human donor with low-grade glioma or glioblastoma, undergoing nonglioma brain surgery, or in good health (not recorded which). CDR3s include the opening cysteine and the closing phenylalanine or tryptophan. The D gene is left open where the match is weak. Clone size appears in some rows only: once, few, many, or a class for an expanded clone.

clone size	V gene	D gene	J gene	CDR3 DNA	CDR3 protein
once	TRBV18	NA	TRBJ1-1	TGTGCCAGCTCACCTCCGGGGGCGGGCACTGAAGCTTTCTTT	CASSPPGAGTEAFF
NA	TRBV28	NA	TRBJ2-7	TGTGCCAGCAGTTTGGGCCCAGGGCTCTACGAGCAGTACTTC	CASSLGPGLYEQYF
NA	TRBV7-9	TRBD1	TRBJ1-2	TGTGCCAGCAGCCCAGGGACAGGTTATGGCTATGGCTACACCTTC	CASSPGTGYGYGYTF
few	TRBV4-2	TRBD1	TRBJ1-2	TGTGCCAGCAGCCAGATAGGACAGGGGGCGTTCGGCTACACCTTC	CASSQIGQGAFGYTF
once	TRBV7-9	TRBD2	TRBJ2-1	TGTGCCAGCAGCTTAGTCGGTAGCGGGAAGAATGAGCAGTTCTTC	CASSLVGSGKNEQFF
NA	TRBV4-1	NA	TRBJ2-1	TGCGCCAGCAGCCAAGCTGAAAACGGGGACTCCTACAATGAGCAGTTCTTC	CASSQAENGDSYNEQFF
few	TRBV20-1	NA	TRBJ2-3	TGCAGTGCTACCTGGAGAACCCGTGGCACAGATACGCAGTATTTT	CSATWRTRGTDTQYF
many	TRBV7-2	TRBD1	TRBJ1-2	TGTGCCAGCAGCTCGACAGGGTTTAGTGGCTACACCTTC	CASSSTGFSGYTF
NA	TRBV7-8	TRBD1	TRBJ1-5	TGTGCCACTCACGCCGGGACAGAAAATCAGCCCCAGCATTTT	CATHAGTENQPQHF
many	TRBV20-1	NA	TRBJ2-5	TGCAGTGCTAGAACGGCAGTGATGTACCAAGAGACCCAGTACTTC	CSARTAVMYQETQYF
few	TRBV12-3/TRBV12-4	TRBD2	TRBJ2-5	TGTGCCAGCAGTGTAGCGGGCCCACAAGAGACCCAGTACTTC	CASSVAGPQETQYF
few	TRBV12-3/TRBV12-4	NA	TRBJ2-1	TGTGCCAGCAGTTTTATAATTTCCAATGAGCAGTTCTTC	CASSFIISNEQFF
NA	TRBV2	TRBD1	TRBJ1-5	TGTGCCACAAAAGGGACAGGCCGCCGGGCCCAGCATTTT	CATKGTGRRAQHF
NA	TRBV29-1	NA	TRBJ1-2	TGCAGCATCCTGGGGACGGACTATGGCTACACCTTC	CSILGTDYGYTF
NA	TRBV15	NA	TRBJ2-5	TGTACCACCAGCAGCGACTGGCAAGAGACCCAGTACTTC	CTTSSDWQETQYF
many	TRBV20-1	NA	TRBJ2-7	TGCAGTGCTAGGACCGGGAGAGCCTACGAGCAGTACTTC	CSARTGRAYEQYF
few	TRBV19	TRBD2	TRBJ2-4	TGTGCCAGTCGGGCCCTTGATGATGGGGGGGGAAACATTCAGTACTTC	CASRALDDGGGNIQYF
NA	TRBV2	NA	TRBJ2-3	TGTGCCAGCAGTGGGGAGCGGGCATCGACAGATACGCAGTATTTT	CASSGERASTDTQYF
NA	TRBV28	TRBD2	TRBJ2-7	TGTGCCAGCAGCCCCGGACTAGCGGGAGGAACCAACGAGCAGTACTTC	CASSPGLAGGTNEQYF
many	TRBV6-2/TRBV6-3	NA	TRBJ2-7	TGTGCCAGCAGCCTTCGAGGGGACCCCACCTACGAGCAGTACTTC	CASSLRGDPTYEQYF
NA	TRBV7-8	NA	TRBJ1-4	TGTGCCAGCAGCTTAACCAGGAGAGAAAAACTGTTTTTT	CASSLTRREKLFF
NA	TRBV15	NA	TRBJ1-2	TGTGCCACCAGCAGTCCGATACACAGGGTAATAGGAGGCTACACCTTC	CATSSPIHRVIGGYTF
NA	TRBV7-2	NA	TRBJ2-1	TGTGCCAGCAGCCCCCTCCCGGGGTGGCCGAGCTCCTACAATGAGCAGTTCTTC	CASSPLPGWPSSYNEQFF
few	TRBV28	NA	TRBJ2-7	TGTGCCAGCAGCACCCCGGGACGAGGGAGGTACGAGCAGTACTTC	CASSTPGRGRYEQYF
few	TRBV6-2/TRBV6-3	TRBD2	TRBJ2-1	TGTGCCAGCAGTTACTTTAGCGGGGCCTACAATGAGCAGTTCTTC	CASSYFSGAYNEQFF
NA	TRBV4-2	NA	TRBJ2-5	TGTGCCAGCAGCCAAGTGGGCGGGGTACTGGAGACCCAGTACTTC	CASSQVGGVLETQYF
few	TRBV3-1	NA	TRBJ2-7	TGTGCCAGCAGCCAGACTGCGATTTCCTACGAGCAGTACTTC	CASSQTAISYEQYF
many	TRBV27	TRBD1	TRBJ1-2	TGTGCCAGCAGTTGGGGACAGGGTGGCAACTATGGCTACACCTTC	CASSWGQGGNYGYTF
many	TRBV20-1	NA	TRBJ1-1	TGCAGTGCTGCTTCCTCCCCTAGTGAAGCTTTCTTT	CSAASSPSEAFF
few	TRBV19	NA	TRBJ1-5	TGTGCCAGTAGCTCTCAGGGAGTTGCTCAGCCCCAGCATTTT	CASSSQGVAQPQHF
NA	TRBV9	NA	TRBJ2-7	TGTGCCAGCAGCGTAGCTGACTTAGGGAATGAGCAGTACTTC	CASSVADLGNEQYF
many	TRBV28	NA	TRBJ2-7	TGTGCCAGCAGTTTTGGCGAGCAGTACTTC	CASSFGEQYF